This T cell receptor (beta chain) was obtained from a study of blood T cell repertoires in COVID-19. Participants were placed into cohorts based on the clinical history they reported. Resolution of symptoms, clearance, or two negative PCRs was present in recovered Cohort 3 donors. Here immunoSEQ multiplex PCR was the method, and the copy in TCRdb shows in-frame clones only, minus some. The sample holds 150,000 or so clones, around 82% seen once. Germline CDR1 reads SGHVS; CDR2 reads FQNEAQ. V gave up 1 base and J gave up 9 bases, with 18 bases separating them. This CDR3 is built from 15 residues. The sequenced sample was PBMCs or T cells enriched from blood (not recorded which). This TCR came from a man aged 60 to 69 who had recovered from COVID-19. The chain carries TRBV7-8 and TRBJ2-5, with D possibly being TRBD1 (5 bases). The chain's CDR3 is CASSLVDSQSMAQYF. The CDR3 coding sequence is TGTGCCAGCAGCTTAGTAGACAGCCAGTCTATGGCCCAGTACTTC. Complete variable domain (other parts from reference TRBV7-8 and TRBJ2-5): GAGVSQSPRYKVAKRGQDVALRCDPISGHVSLFWYQQALGQGPEFLTYFQNEAQLDKSGLPSDRFFAERPEGSVSTLKIQRTQQEDSAVYLCASSLVDSQSMAQYFGPGTRLLVL.